Shown below are 6 T cell receptor beta chains from a single sample sequenced in a study of blood T cell repertoires in COVID-19. The method was immunoSEQ multiplex PCR; TCRdb's version includes in-frame clones alone and lacks a portion of them. The sample has under 100,000 clones; about four fifths are singletons. Specimen: peripheral blood. Receptor source: a woman aged 55-70 years with acute or convalescent COVID-19.

V is TRBV27 and J is TRBJ1-1, with D possibly matching TRBD1 (6 bases). Germline CDR1 is MNHEY and CDR2 is SMNVEV (reference sequence). V was clipped by 5 bases and J by 8 bases, with 15 bases between them. The CDR3 consists of 13 residues. The CDR3 DNA is TGTGCCAGCAGTAGGGGACACTCGGCCGAAGCTTTCTTT. It is translated as CASSRGHSAEAFF.

This chain connects TRBV7-2 to TRBJ1-6, with D unresolved. This CDR3 is 12 amino acids long. Trimming shortened V by 1 base and J by 10 bases, and 5 bases separated the two germline ends. Germline V gene lookup returns CDR1 SGHTA and CDR2 FQGNSA. The chain's CDR3 is CASSLERSPLHF. The CDR3 nucleotides are TGTGCCAGCAGCTTAGAGCGGTCACCCCTCCACTTT.

The chain links TRBV12-3 or TRBV12-4 to TRBJ1-1, with D possibly being TRBD1 (6 bases). V shed 5 bases and J shed 8 bases, with 12 bases lying between them. The CDR3 has 12 amino acids. CDR3 sequence reads: CASSPSTGEAFF. CDR3 in DNA: TGTGCCAGCAGTCCCTCAACAGGGGAAGCTTTCTTT.

This chain connects TRBV6-6 to TRBJ2-7; D is perhaps TRBD1 (6 bases). Trimming stripped 2 bases from V and 0 bases from J, with 11 bases between. The germline V gene has CDR1 MNHNY and CDR2 SVGAGI (reference sequence). CDR3 length: 15 amino acids. In DNA, the CDR3 is TGTGCCAGCAGTTACGGGGGCGCATCCTCCTACGAGCAGTACTTC. This translates into CASSYGGASSYEQYF.

The rearrangement uses TRBV7-9 and TRBJ1-3; 7 bases align to TRBD1. The V segment lost 3 bases and the J segment 2 bases; nucleotides outside the gene matches: 1. This CDR3 is built from 14 residues. The germline CDR1 and CDR2 sequences are SEHNR and FQNEAQ (reference sequence). CDR3 region: CASSLTGTGNTIYF. In DNA form, the CDR3 reads TGTGCCAGCAGCTTGACAGGGACTGGAAACACCATATATTTT.

CDR3 bases: TGTGCCAGCAGCGTAGGTTCAGGGGGCATCCACGAGCAGTACTTC. This translates into CASSVGSGGIHEQYF. V gene TRBV9 combines with J gene TRBJ2-7; 8 bases are shared with TRBD1. V lost 0 bases and J lost 5; bases outside the gene matches: 7. Germline V gene sequence: CDR1 SGDLS, CDR2 YYNGEE. The CDR3 covers 15 residues.